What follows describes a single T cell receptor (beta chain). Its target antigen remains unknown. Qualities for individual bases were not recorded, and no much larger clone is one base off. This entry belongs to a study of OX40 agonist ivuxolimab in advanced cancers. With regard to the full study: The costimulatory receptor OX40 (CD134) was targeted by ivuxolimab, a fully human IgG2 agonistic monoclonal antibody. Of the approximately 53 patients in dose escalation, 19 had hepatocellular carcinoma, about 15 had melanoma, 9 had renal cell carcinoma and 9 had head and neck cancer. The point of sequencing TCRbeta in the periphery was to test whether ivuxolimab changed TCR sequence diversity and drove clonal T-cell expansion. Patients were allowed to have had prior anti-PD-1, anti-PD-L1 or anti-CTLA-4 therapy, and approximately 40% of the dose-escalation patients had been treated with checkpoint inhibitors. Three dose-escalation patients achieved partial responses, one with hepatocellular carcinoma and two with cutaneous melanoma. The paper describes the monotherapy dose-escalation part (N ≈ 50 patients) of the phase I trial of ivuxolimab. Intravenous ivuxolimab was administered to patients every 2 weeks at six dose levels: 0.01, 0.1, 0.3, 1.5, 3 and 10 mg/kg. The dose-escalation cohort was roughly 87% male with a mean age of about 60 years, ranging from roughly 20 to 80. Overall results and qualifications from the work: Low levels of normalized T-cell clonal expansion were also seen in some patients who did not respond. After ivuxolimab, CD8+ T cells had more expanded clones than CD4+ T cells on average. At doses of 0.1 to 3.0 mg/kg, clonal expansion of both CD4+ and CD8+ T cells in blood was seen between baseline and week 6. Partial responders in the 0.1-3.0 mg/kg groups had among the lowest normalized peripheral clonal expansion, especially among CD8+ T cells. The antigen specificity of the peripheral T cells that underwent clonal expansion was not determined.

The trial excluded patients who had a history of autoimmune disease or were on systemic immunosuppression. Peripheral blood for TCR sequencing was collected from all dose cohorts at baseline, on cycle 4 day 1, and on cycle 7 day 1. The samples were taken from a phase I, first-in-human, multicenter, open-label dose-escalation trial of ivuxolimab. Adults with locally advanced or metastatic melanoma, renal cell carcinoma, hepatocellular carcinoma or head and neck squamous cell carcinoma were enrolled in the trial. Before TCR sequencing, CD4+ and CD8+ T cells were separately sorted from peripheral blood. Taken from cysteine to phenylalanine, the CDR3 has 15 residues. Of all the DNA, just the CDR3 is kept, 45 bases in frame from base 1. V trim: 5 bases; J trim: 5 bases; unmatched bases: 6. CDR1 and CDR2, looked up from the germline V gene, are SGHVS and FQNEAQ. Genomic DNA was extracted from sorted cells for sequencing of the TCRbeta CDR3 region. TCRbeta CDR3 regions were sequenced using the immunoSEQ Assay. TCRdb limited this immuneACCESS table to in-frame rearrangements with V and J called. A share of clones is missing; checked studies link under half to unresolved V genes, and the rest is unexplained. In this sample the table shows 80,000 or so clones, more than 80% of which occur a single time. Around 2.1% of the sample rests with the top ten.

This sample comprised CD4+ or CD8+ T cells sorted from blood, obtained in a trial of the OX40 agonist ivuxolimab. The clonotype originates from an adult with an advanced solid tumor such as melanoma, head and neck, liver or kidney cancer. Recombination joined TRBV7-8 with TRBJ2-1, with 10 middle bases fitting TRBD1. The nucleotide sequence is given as TGTGCCAGCAGCGCCGGACAGGGGGTCGACAATGAGCAGTTCTTC. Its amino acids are CASSAGQGVDNEQFF.